This T cell receptor (beta chain) was profiled in a study of T cell repertoires in cytomegalovirus infection. Looking at the study overall: Signatures in public TCR beta sequences pointed to both CMV infection and matching HLA type.

Study-level findings and limits: The cumulative frequency of public TCR beta families identified carriers of CMV plus the relevant HLA. Clonotypes of TCR beta that were HLA-C-restricted and CMV-specific dominated the ex vivo response.

Remarks on this clonotype: Its antigen is not known.

CDR1 is SGHVS and CDR2 is FQNEAQ in the germline V gene. V was shortened by 4 bases and J by 9 bases, with 16 bases between the two germline ends. The CDR3 contains 15 residues. In TCRdb, the reads were re-called with MiXCR into one record per CDR3 protein. The table lists around 300,000 distinct CDR3 sequences, roughly 24% of them singletons. The material sequenced was PBMCs. The sequence came from a human donor in good health (CMV status not recorded). Some clones in this sample may be carry-over from other donors' samples. The V call is TRBV7-8, the J call TRBJ1-6, with a possible D match to TRBD1 (6 bases). The CDR3 protein is CASSSSTGMGSPLHF. The CDR3 coding sequence is TGTGCCAGCAGCTCCAGTACAGGGATGGGTTCACCCCTCCACTTT.